This T cell receptor beta chain was identified during a study of blood T cell repertoires in COVID-19. Study as a whole: Sites across the United States, Italy and Spain contributed samples from acute and convalescent COVID-19. PBMCs, B-cell-depleted T cells, or T cells were the source of the cDNA or gDNA that made up the material.

Source study methods: Estimation of nucleated cell counts was performed using reference gene primer amplification. TCRdb's copy holds only in-frame clones and misses some; the assay was immunoSEQ multiplex PCR. V and J calls and clone size are those listed in that table; D and trimming were worked out from the DNA. The repertoire holds 300,000 to 400,000 clones, with more than 75% as singletons. This clone appeared a few times. CDR1 and CDR2 (germline): MNHEY, SVGAGI. This CDR3 has 13 residues. The ends lost 2 bases at V and 12 bases at J; junction bases unmatched: 3. One Seattle source followed patients from active infection through their disease course.

The sequenced sample was peripheral blood. The chain carries TRBV6-5 and TRBJ1-6; 8 bases map to TRBD1. The source is an older woman with COVID-19, enrolled during active disease. In DNA, the CDR3 is TGTGCCAGCAGTTACACAACAGGGGGACCCCTCCACTTT. This gives the protein CASSYTTGGPLHF.